One and the same sample provided the 14 T cell receptor beta chains below, sequenced in a study of beta chain features in type 1 diabetes. The sequenced template was cDNA made from the entire isolated RNA. The repertoire was sequenced with immunoSEQ multiplex PCR; TCRdb's copy has only in-frame clones and lacks some. In the table there are 250,000 to 350,000 clones, less than 15% of which are singletons. The sequenced sample consisted of central memory CD4+ T cells from blood. These receptors all stem from a man aged 25-45 years in good health.

Ten or more counts support this clone. This chain links TRBV5-4 with TRBJ2-6; D is uncertain. The ends were cut back, 4 bases at V and 4 bases at J, with 9 bases in the middle. Per germline, CDR1 SGHNT and CDR2 YYREEE (reference sequence). The CDR3 contains 14 residues. This chain's CDR3 is CASSPPGGANVLTF. For the CDR3, the DNA is TGTGCCAGCAGCCCGCCTGGGGGGGCCAACGTCCTGACTTTC.

Remarks on this clone: Other DNA sequences from this sample encode an identical CDR3 as well. The J gene is TRBJ1-2, the V gene TRBV7-2, with D uncertain. Trimming removed 5 bases from V and 8 bases from J, with 12 bases in between. The CDR3 runs 12 residues. Looked up from germline, CDR1 is SGHTA and CDR2 is FQGNSA. The CDR3 spells CASSLLGRGYTF. CDR3 nucleotide sequence: TGTGCCAGCAGCCTTTTAGGGAGGGGCTACACCTTC.

The V call is TRBV5-1, the J call TRBJ2-1; the match to TRBD2 covers 7 bases. The CDR3 sequence is 13 residues long. Trimming removed 4 bases from V and 7 bases from J; junction bases left unmatched: 5. The V gene's germline CDR1 is SGHRS and CDR2 YFSETQ. CDR3 DNA: TGCGCCAGCAGCCTGGGTAGCGGGAATGAGCAGTTCTTC. This codes for CASSLGSGNEQFF.

This clone has just a few counts. The rearrangement uses TRBV10-3 and TRBJ1-4; D not resolved. Germline V CDR1 and CDR2: ENHRY, SYGVKD. This CDR3 is 15 amino acids long. V lost 0 bases and J 0 bases, leaving 5 bases between the germline ends. CDR3 DNA sequence: TGTGCCATCAGTGAGTCGATTACAACTAATGAAAAACTGTTTTTT. Amino acids: CAISESITTNEKLFF.

This clone occurred once. The junction departs from the called germline gene at one end, perhaps through a read error. The V gene is TRBV7-2, the J gene TRBJ2-1; D is unresolved. CDR1 and CDR2 (germline): SGHTA, FQGNSA. CDR3 length equals 13 residues. The CDR3, as DNA: TGCGCCAGCAGCCAAGATTTAGGGATGGAGCAGTTCTTC. Amino acid sequence: CASSQDLGMEQFF.

This clone was seen a handful of times. The J gene is TRBJ2-5, the V gene TRBV11-2; tentatively, D is TRBD2 (5 bases). V lost 4 bases to trimming and J lost 2 bases, with 14 bases between them. The CDR3 has 15 amino acids. The germline V gene has CDR1 SGHAT and CDR2 FQNNGV. Here the CDR3 DNA reads TGTGCCAGCAGCTCGCCCCCGGGATTTCAAGAGACCCAGTACTTC. Its protein is CASSSPPGFQETQYF.

This chain links TRBV6-1 with TRBJ2-3; D remains unclear. The CDR3 consists of 11 residues. V shed 7 bases and J shed 3 bases, with 5 bases lying between them. In germline, CDR1 is MNHNS, CDR2 SASEGT. CDR3 DNA: TGTGCCAGCAAGAAGACAGATACGCAGTATTTT. Translating it yields CASKKTDTQYF.

There are many counts of this clone. The V call is TRBV9, the J call TRBJ1-3; possible D gene TRBD1, 6 bases. This CDR3 region has 15 residues. The ends were cut back, 3 bases at V and 1 base at J, with 11 bases in the middle. The germline V gene has CDR1 SGDLS and CDR2 YYNGEE. CDR3 bases: TGTGCCAGCAGCGCTACAGGGATGTCTGGAAACACCATATATTTT. Translated: CASSATGMSGNTIYF.

The rearrangement uses TRBV11-3 and TRBJ2-5; D gene uncertain. This CDR3 is built from 16 residues. In germline, CDR1 is SGHNT, CDR2 YENEEA. V was trimmed by 3 bases and J by 2 bases, leaving 16 bases between them. This CDR3 reads CASSLGMGIGQETQYF. CDR3 bases: TGTGCCAGCAGCTTGGGGATGGGGATAGGTCAAGAGACCCAGTACTTC.

The chain uses TRBV6-1 and TRBJ1-1, with 7 bases that match TRBD1. V lost 3 bases and J lost 4; bases outside the gene matches: 5. This CDR3 contains 14 residues. The V gene's germline CDR1 is MNHNS and CDR2 SASEGT. The CDR3 DNA is TGTGCCAGCAGTGAGAGGGGGCTTGGCACTGAAGCTTTCTTT. The encoded protein is CASSERGLGTEAFF.

This clone was seen a handful of times. The CDR3 here is CASSYSTDTQYF. CDR3 DNA sequence: TGTGCCAGCAGCTACTCGACAGATACGCAGTATTTT. This rearrangement joins TRBV11-1 to TRBJ2-3, with D unclear. Trimming removed 4 bases at V and 3 bases at J, with 5 bases between. CDR3 size: 12 residues. CDR1 and CDR2 from the germline V gene are SGHAT and FQDESV (reference sequence).

This clone has just a few counts. This sequence joins TRBV5-5 and TRBJ2-7, with D maybe TRBD1 (5 bases). With 2 bases removed from V and 4 bases from J, the gap between germline ends came to 10 bases. CDR1 is SGHKS, CDR2 YYEKEE, per germline (reference sequence). This CDR3 spans 13 amino acids. The chain's CDR3 is CASSFSRQYEQYF. As DNA, the CDR3 is TGTGCCAGCAGCTTTTCCCGACAGTACGAGCAGTACTTC.

In DNA form, the CDR3 reads TGTGCCAGCAGTGTTGACAGGCGGAACACCGGGGAGCTGTTTTTT. Translated: CASSVDRRNTGELFF. The chain is built from TRBV27 and TRBJ2-2; possibly TRBD1 for D (6 bases). Germline CDR1 and CDR2: MNHEY and SMNVEV (reference sequence). V was pared by 5 bases and J by 1 base, with 11 bases between. The CDR3 is 15 residues long.

This clone was recorded many times. The chain is built from TRBV6-5 and TRBJ2-7; possibly TRBD2 for D (6 bases). Germline loops: CDR1 MNHEY, CDR2 SVGAGI. V was pared by 6 bases and J by 9 bases, with 21 bases between. The CDR3 consists of 14 residues. CDR3 sequence (DNA): TGTGCCAGCAGCCCGACTAGGGAGGTTCGGCGGCAGTACTTC. Its protein is CASSPTREVRRQYF.